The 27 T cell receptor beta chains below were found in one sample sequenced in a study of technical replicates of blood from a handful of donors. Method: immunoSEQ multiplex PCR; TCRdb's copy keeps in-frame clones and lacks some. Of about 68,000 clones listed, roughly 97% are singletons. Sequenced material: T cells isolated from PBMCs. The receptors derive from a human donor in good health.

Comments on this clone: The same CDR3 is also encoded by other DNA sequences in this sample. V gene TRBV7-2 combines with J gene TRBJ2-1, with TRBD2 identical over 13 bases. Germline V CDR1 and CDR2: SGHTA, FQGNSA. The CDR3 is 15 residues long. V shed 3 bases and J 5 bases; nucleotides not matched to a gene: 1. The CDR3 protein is CASSLGLAGNNEQFF. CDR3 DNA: TGTGCCAGCAGCTTGGGACTAGCGGGAAACAATGAGCAGTTCTTC.

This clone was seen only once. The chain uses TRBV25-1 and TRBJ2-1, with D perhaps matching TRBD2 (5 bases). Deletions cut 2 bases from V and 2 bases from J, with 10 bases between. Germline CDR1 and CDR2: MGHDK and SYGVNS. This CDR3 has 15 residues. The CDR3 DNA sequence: TGTGCCAGCAGTGAACCGGGATTCACCTACAATGAGCAGTTCTTC. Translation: CASSEPGFTYNEQFF.

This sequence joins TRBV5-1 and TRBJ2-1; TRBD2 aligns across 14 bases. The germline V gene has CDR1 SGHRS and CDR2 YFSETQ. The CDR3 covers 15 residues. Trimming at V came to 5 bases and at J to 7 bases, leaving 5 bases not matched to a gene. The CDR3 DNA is TGCGCCAGCAGTCCGGGACTAGCGGGAGCAAATGAGCAGTTCTTC. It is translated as CASSPGLAGANEQFF.

The chain's CDR3 is CASSLGQGLNTEAFF. The CDR3 DNA follows: TGTGCCAGCAGCTTAGGACAGGGGTTGAACACTGAAGCTTTCTTT. The chain combines TRBV7-9 with TRBJ1-1; TRBD1 agrees at 8 bases. V lost 1 base to trimming and J lost 0 bases; unmatched junction nucleotides: 1. The germline V gene has CDR1 SEHNR and CDR2 FQNEAQ (reference sequence). The CDR3 runs 15 residues.

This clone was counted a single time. In DNA, the CDR3 is TGTGCCAGCAGTTACCACAGAACCTACGAGCAGTACTTC. Protein: CASSYHRTYEQYF. The chain is built from TRBV6-5 and TRBJ2-7; D not resolved. The CDR3 loop spans 13 amino acids. The V end was cut by 2 bases, the J end by 2 bases, with 7 bases between. Germline lookup yields CDR1 MNHEY and CDR2 SVGAGI.

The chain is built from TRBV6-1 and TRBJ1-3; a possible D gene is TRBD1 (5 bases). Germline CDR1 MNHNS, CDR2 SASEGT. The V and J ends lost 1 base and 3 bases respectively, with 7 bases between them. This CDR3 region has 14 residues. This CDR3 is CASSEVGVGNTIYF. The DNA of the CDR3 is TGTGCCAGCAGTGAAGTAGGGGTTGGAAACACCATATATTTT.

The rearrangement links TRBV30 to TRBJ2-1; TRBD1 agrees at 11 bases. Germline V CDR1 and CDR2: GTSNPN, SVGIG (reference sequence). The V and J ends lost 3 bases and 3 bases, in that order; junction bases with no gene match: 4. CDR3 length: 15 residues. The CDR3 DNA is TGTGCCTGGAGAGGGGACAGGGGGTACTACAATGAGCAGTTCTTC. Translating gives CAWRGDRGYYNEQFF.

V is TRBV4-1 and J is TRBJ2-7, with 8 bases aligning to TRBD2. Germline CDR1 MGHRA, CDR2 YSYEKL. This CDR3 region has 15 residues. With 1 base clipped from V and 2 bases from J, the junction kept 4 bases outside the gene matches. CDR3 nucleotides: TGCGCCAGCAGCCAAGGTAGCGGGAACACCTACGAGCAGTACTTC. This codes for CASSQGSGNTYEQYF.

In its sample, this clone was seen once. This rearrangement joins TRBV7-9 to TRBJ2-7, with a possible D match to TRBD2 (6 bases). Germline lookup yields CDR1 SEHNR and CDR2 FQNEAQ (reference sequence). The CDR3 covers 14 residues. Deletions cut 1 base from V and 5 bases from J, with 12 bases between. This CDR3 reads CASSLGNGGHEQYF. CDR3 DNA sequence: TGTGCCAGCAGCTTAGGTAACGGGGGTCACGAGCAGTACTTC. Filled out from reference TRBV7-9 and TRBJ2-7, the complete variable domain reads DTGVSQNPRHKITKRGQNVTFRCDPISEHNRLYWYRQTLGQGPEFLTYFQNEAQLEKSRLLSDRFSAERPKGSFSTLEIQRTEQGDSAMYLCASSLGNGGHEQYFGPGTRLTVT.

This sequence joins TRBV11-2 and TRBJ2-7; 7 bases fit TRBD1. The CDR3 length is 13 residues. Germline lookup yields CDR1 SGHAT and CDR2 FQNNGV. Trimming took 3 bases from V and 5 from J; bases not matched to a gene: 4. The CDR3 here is CASSFNRGHEQYF. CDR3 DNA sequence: TGTGCCAGCAGCTTCAACAGGGGCCACGAGCAGTACTTC.

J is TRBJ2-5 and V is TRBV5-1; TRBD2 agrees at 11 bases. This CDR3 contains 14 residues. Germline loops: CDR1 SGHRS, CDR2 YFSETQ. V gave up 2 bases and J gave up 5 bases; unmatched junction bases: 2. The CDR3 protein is CASSFSGREETQYF. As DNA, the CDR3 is TGCGCCAGCAGCTTTAGCGGGAGGGAGGAGACCCAGTACTTC.

The CDR3 DNA reads TGTGCCAGCAGCCCCGCGCTTGAGCAGTACTTC. Translated, it gives CASSPALEQYF. The V and J genes are TRBV7-9 and TRBJ2-7; D uncertain. V was trimmed by 5 bases and J by 7 bases, leaving 9 bases between them. The CDR3 spans 11 residues. Germline CDR1 and CDR2: SEHNR and FQNEAQ (reference sequence).

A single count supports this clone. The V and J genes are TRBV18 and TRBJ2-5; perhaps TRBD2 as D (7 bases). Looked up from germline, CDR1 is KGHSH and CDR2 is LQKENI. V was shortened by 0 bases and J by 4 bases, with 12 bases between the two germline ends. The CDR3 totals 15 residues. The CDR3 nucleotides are TGTGCCAGCTCACCACCGGCGGGGGCGGGAGAGACCCAGTACTTC. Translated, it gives CASSPPAGAGETQYF. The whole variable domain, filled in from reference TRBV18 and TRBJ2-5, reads NAGVMQNPRHLVRRRGQEARLRCSPMKGHSHVYWYRQLPEEGLKFMVYLQKENIIDESGMPKERFSAEFPKEGPSILRIQQVVRGDSAAYFCASSPPAGAGETQYFGPGTRLLVL.

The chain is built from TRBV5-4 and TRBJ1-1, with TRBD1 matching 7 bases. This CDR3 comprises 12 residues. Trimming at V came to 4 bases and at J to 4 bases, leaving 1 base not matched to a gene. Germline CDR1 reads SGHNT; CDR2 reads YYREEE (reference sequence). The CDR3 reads CASSRQGTEAFF. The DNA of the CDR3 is TGTGCCAGCAGCCGACAGGGCACTGAAGCTTTCTTT.

Here the CDR3 reads CASSLSDREWVETEAFF. Written as DNA, the CDR3 is TGTGCCAGCAGCTTGTCGGACAGGGAGTGGGTAGAGACTGAAGCTTTCTTT. The J gene is TRBJ1-1, the V gene TRBV7-2; TRBD1 matches at 8 bases. The CDR3 is 17 residues long. Germline V CDR1 and CDR2: SGHTA, FQGNSA. With V trimmed by 3 bases and J by 5 bases, 14 bases remained unmatched.

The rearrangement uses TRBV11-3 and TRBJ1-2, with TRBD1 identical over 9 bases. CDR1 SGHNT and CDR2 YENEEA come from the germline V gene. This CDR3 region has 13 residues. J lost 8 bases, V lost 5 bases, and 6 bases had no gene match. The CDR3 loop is CASSHGQGSGYTF. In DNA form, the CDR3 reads TGTGCCAGCAGCCACGGACAGGGGAGCGGCTACACCTTC. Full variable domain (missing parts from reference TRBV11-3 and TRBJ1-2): EAGVVQSPRYKIIEKKQPVAFWCNPISGHNTLYWYLQNLGQGPELLIRYENEEAVDDSQLPKDRFSAERLKGVDSTLKIQPAELGDSAVYLCASSHGQGSGYTFGSGTRLTVV.

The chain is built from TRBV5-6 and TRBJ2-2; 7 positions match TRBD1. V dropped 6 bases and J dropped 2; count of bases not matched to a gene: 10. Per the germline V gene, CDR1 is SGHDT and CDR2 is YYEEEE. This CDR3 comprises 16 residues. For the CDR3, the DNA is TGTGCCAGCATGCTGACAGGGAATAAAAACACCGGGGAGCTGTTTTTT. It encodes CASMLTGNKNTGELFF.

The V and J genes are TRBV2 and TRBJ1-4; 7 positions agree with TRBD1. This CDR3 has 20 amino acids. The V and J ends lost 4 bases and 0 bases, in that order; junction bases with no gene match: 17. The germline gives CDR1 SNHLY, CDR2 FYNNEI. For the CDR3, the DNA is TGTGCCAGCAGTGTTTTTAGGCCTTCAGGGGGGAACTCAACTAATGAAAAACTGTTTTTT. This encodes CASSVFRPSGGNSTNEKLFF.

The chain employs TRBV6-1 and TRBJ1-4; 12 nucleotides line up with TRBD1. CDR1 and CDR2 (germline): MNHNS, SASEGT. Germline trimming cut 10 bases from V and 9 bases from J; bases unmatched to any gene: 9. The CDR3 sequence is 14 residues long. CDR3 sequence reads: CATLTGTGGKKLFF. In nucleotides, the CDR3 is TGTGCCACCCTGACCGGGACAGGGGGCAAAAAACTGTTTTTT.

CDR3 amino acids: CASSLWRAGVGQPQHF. For the CDR3, the DNA is TGTGCCAGCAGCCTTTGGCGGGCAGGGGTGGGTCAGCCCCAGCATTTT. The V and J genes are TRBV4-2 and TRBJ1-5; possible D gene TRBD1, 6 bases. V gave up 4 bases and J gave up 6 bases, with 19 bases separating them. The V gene's germline CDR1 is LGHNA and CDR2 YNFKEQ. The CDR3 sequence is 16 residues long.

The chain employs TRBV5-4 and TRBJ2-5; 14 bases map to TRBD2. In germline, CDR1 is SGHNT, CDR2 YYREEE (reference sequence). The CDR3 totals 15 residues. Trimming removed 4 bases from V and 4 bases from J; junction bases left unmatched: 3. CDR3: CASSGTSGSRETQYF. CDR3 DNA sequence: TGTGCCAGCAGCGGGACTAGCGGGAGTAGAGAGACCCAGTACTTC.

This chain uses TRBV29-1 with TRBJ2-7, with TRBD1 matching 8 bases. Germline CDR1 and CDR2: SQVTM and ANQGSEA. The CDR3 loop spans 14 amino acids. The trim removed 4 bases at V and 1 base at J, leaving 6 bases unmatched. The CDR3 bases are TGCAGCGTTGTTGGGACAGGCGCTTCCTACGAGCAGTACTTC. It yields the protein CSVVGTGASYEQYF.

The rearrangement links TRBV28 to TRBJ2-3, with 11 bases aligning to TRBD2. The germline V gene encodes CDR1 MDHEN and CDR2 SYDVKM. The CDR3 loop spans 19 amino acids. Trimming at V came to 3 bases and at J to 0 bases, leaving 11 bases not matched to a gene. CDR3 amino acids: CASSFPLAGGSTSTDTQYF. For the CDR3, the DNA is TGTGCCAGCAGTTTCCCTCTAGCGGGAGGCTCGACCAGCACAGATACGCAGTATTTT.

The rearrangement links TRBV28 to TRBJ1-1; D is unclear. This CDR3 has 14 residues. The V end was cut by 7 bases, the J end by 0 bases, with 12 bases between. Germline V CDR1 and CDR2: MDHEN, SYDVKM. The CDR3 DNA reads TGTGCCAGCACCACTAGAACCTTGAACACTGAAGCTTTCTTT. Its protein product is CASTTRTLNTEAFF. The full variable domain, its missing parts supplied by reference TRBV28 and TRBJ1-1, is DVKVTQSSRYLVKRTGEKVFLECVQDMDHENMFWYRQDPGLGLRLIYFSYDVKMKEKGDIPEGYSVSREKKERFSLILESASTNQTSMYLCASTTRTLNTEAFFGQGTRLTVV.

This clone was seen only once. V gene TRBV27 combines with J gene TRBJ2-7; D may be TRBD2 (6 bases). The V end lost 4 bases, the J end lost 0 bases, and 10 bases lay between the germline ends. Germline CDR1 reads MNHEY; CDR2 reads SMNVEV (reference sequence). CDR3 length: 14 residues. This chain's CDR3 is CASSSRESSYEQYF. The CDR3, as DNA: TGTGCCAGCAGTTCACGGGAGAGCTCCTACGAGCAGTACTTC.

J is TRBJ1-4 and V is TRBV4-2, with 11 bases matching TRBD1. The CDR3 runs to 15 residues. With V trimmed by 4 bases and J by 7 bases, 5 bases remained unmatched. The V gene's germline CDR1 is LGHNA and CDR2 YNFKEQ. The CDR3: CASSLPDRGREKLFF. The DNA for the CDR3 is TGTGCCAGCAGCCTACCGGACAGGGGGCGTGAAAAACTGTTTTTT.

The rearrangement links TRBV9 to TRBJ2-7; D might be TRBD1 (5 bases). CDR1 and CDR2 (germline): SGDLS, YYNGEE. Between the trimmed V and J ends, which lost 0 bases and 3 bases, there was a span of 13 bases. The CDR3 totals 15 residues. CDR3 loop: CASSVGDSTHYEQYF. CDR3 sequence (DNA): TGTGCCAGCAGCGTAGGCGACAGCACCCACTACGAGCAGTACTTC.